The clone carrying this T cell receptor (beta chain) came up a few times. The target antigen is unknown. V shed 3 bases and J shed 7 bases, with 9 bases lying between them. CDR1 LNHDA and CDR2 SQIVND come from the germline V gene (reference sequence). The length of the CDR3 is 13 residues. The data stem from a study of beta chain features in type 1 diabetes. General study points: Researchers report that Type 1 diabetes patients had moderately but significantly shorter TCRB CDR3s across all four CD4+ subsets.

Expressed TCRB transcripts were sequenced after all isolated RNA was converted to cDNA. Sequencing used immunoSEQ multiplex PCR; TCRdb keeps in-frame clones, though not all of them. The repertoire holds about 390,000 clones, with over 9% as singletons. The sample taken for sequencing was central memory CD4+ T cells from blood. The gene calls are TRBV19 and TRBJ1-4; D not certain. The sequence was obtained from a man aged 25-40 years with type 1 diabetes. CDR3 nucleotides: TGTGCCAGTAGTATTTCCACCGGTGAAAAACTGTTTTTT. It specifies CASSISTGEKLFF.